Listed here are 11 T cell receptor beta chains from one sample, sequenced in a study of T cell responses to AZD1222 COVID-19 vaccine. The protocol was immunoSEQ multiplex PCR, while the TCRdb copy is restricted to in-frame clones and leaves out a portion. The sample holds under 130,000 clones; 75% to 90% are singletons and the top ten take approximately 22%. The specimen was peripheral blood, collected on day 0 of AZD1222 vaccination. The receptors here all came from an adult in good health.

J is TRBJ2-3 and V is TRBV18, with 9 bases aligning to TRBD2. Germline trimming cut 1 base from V and 0 bases from J; bases unmatched to any gene: 5. The CDR3 runs 17 residues. Germline V gives CDR1 KGHSH, CDR2 LQKENI. CDR3 region: CASSPRSSGASTDTQYF. CDR3 bases: TGTGCCAGCTCACCACGTTCTAGCGGGGCAAGCACAGATACGCAGTATTTT.

This chain uses TRBV3-1 (or the pseudogene TRBV3-2) with TRBJ2-7; the D gene is possibly TRBD2 (6 bases). V shed 0 bases and J shed 7 bases, with 10 bases lying between them. The germline CDR1 and CDR2 sequences are LGHDT and YNNKEL (reference sequence). This CDR3 spans 13 amino acids. CDR3 amino acids: CASSQDQGREQYF. For the CDR3, the DNA is TGTGCCAGCAGCCAAGATCAAGGGAGGGAGCAGTACTTC.

This chain uses TRBV5-1 with TRBJ2-7; D is undetermined. CDR1 and CDR2 (germline): SGHRS, YFSETQ. The V end was cut by 4 bases, the J end by 0 bases, with 8 bases between. The CDR3 runs 13 residues. CDR3 loop: CASSPDISYEQYF. The CDR3 DNA follows: TGCGCCAGCAGCCCCGACATCTCCTACGAGCAGTACTTC. Together with reference TRBV5-1 and TRBJ2-7, the CDR3 gives the full variable domain: KAGVTQTPRYLIKTRGQQVTLSCSPISGHRSVSWYQQTPGQGLQFLFEYFSETQRNKGNFPGRFSGRQFSNSRSEMNVSTLELGDSALYLCASSPDISYEQYFGPGTRLTVT.

The V gene is TRBV5-1, the J gene TRBJ2-2; 10 bases fit TRBD2. This CDR3 region has 17 residues. Looked up from germline, CDR1 is SGHRS and CDR2 is YFSETQ. The V and J ends lost 0 bases and 7 bases, in that order; junction bases with no gene match: 9. This CDR3 is CASSLASAGGPSGELFF. CDR3 in DNA: TGCGCCAGCAGCTTGGCCTCAGCGGGAGGGCCTAGCGGGGAGCTGTTTTTT.

This sequence joins TRBV27 and TRBJ2-5, with D possibly being TRBD2 (5 bases). Germline-derived CDR1 and CDR2 are MNHEY and SMNVEV (reference sequence). CDR3 length: 14 amino acids. Trimming took off 2 bases at V and 7 bases at J, with 14 bases between the two ends. CDR3 residues: CASSLGLASGTQYF. The DNA of the CDR3 is TGTGCCAGCAGTTTAGGGCTAGCTTCTGGGACCCAGTACTTC.

The chain recombines TRBV19 with TRBJ2-6; D might be TRBD1 or TRBD2, each matching 5 bases. There are 17 residues in the CDR3. Germline V gene data show CDR1 as LNHDA and CDR2 as SQIVND (reference sequence). V was clipped by 3 bases and J by 0 bases, with 12 bases between them. The CDR3 protein is CASSMGPPSSGANVLTF. As DNA, the CDR3 is TGTGCCAGTAGTATGGGACCACCGAGCTCTGGGGCCAACGTCCTGACTTTC.

This clone was seen just once. The chain has TRBV7-2 and TRBJ2-7; 7 positions match TRBD1. The CDR3 loop spans 16 amino acids. Germline values: CDR1 SGHTA, CDR2 FQGNSA. V shed 5 bases, J shed 0 bases, and the junction held 10 bases outside the gene matches. CDR3 DNA sequence: TGTGCCAGCAGCCCGGGACAGCATGTAAGCTCCTACGAGCAGTACTTC. Translating gives CASSPGQHVSSYEQYF.

The chain recombines TRBV11-3 with TRBJ2-5, with D unresolved. The germline V gene encodes CDR1 SGHNT and CDR2 YENEEA. The CDR3 extends over 13 amino acids. V was pared by 4 bases and J by 4 bases, with 10 bases between. The CDR3 nucleotides are TGTGCCAGCAGCTCGGACCCTGGAGAGACCCAGTACTTC. The encoded protein is CASSSDPGETQYF.

The rearrangement uses TRBV5-4 and TRBJ1-2, with 12 bases identical to TRBD1. Germline CDR1 and CDR2: SGHNT and YYREEE (reference sequence). After removal of 3 bases from V and 6 bases from J, the junction contained 3 bases not matched to a gene. This CDR3 is built from 14 residues. The CDR3 is CASSSGQGANGYTF. CDR3 nucleotide sequence: TGTGCCAGCAGCTCGGGACAGGGGGCGAATGGCTACACCTTC. The variable domain in full, completed from reference TRBV5-4 and TRBJ1-2, reads ETGVTQSPTHLIKTRGQQVTLRCSSQSGHNTVSWYQQALGQGPQFIFQYYREEENGRGNFPPRFSGLQFPNYSSELNVNALELDDSALYLCASSSGQGANGYTFGSGTRLTVV.

V usage is TRBV5-4 and J usage is TRBJ1-2; D possibly corresponds to TRBD1 (5 bases). This CDR3 contains 12 residues. V was clipped by 0 bases and J by 8 bases, with 8 bases between them. The V gene's germline CDR1 is SGHNT and CDR2 YYREEE (reference sequence). The CDR3 loop is CASSLGGAGYTF. The CDR3 bases are TGTGCCAGCAGCTTGGGAGGGGCGGGCTACACCTTC.

The chain combines TRBV13 with TRBJ2-7, with 10 positions matching TRBD2. Germline V gene lookup returns CDR1 PRHDT and CDR2 FYEKMQ (reference sequence). This CDR3 comprises 21 residues. V was clipped by 2 bases and J by 7 bases; unmatched bases: 26. The CDR3: CASSLRSGTVGASGSLGEQYF. CDR3 coding DNA: TGTGCCAGCAGCTTAAGATCCGGGACAGTGGGAGCTAGCGGGAGTCTGGGGGAGCAGTACTTC.